The 21 T cell receptor beta chains presented below share a single source sample, sequenced in a study of T-cell memory formation after mild COVID-19. Each CDR3 protein gets one entry after TCRdb re-called the 5' RACE reads with MiXCR. The sample yields 45,000 or so distinct CDR3 sequences, 5.5% to 8.5% seen once. The sample comprised PBMCs or a T cell subset sorted from them (not recorded which). These receptors all come from an adult who had mild COVID-19 (a few samples of this study predate the infection). Cell type and time point are not known.

This clonotype showed up just a few times. V and J are TRBV19 and TRBJ1-5; perhaps TRBD1 as D (5 bases). Trimming took off 6 bases at V and 13 bases at J, with 16 bases between the two ends. CDR1 LNHDA and CDR2 SQIVND come from the germline V gene (reference sequence). This CDR3 contains 12 residues. CDR3 residues: CASSNRPGPQHF. CDR3 coding DNA: TGTGCCAGTAGCAACCGTCCGGGACCTCAGCATTTT.

The sample holds many counts of this clonotype. This sequence joins TRBV11-2 and TRBJ2-3; 11 nucleotides agree with TRBD2. Germline CDR1 and CDR2: SGHAT and FQNNGV. V was clipped by 3 bases and J by 4 bases; unmatched bases: 3. The CDR3 is 15 amino acids. CDR3 DNA: TGTGCCAGCAGCTTGACTAGCGGGGCCCCAGATACGCAGTATTTT. It codes for CASSLTSGAPDTQYF.

This clonotype was counted only a few times. The V call is TRBV7-7, the J call TRBJ2-6; unclear D gene. The CDR3 is 16 amino acids. V lost 5 bases and J 2 bases, leaving 13 bases between the germline ends. The germline gives CDR1 SSHAT, CDR2 FNYEAQ (reference sequence). CDR3: CASSPLTEAGANVLTF. The CDR3 DNA follows: TGTGCCAGCAGCCCATTAACAGAGGCTGGGGCCAACGTCCTGACTTTC.

This clonotype has a count of ten or more. V gene TRBV29-1 combines with J gene TRBJ2-3, with D unclear. Germline CDR1 is SQVTM and CDR2 is ANQGSEA. This CDR3 has 17 amino acids. Deletions cut 0 bases from V and 0 bases from J, with 16 bases between. Here the CDR3 DNA reads TGCAGCGTTGAAGATCCTGGTGGGTCTTCTAGCACAGATACGCAGTATTTT. Translating gives CSVEDPGGSSSTDTQYF.

This clonotype was detected many times. V and J are TRBV29-1 and TRBJ2-1, with D tentatively TRBD2 (7 bases). Trimming removed 7 bases from V and 7 bases from J, with 17 bases in between. The germline gives CDR1 SQVTM, CDR2 ANQGSEA. The CDR3 is 13 amino acids. The CDR3 protein is CSAEGGGTNEQFF. For the CDR3, the DNA is TGCAGCGCCGAAGGGGGAGGGACTAATGAGCAGTTCTTC.

The chain combines TRBV6-1 with TRBJ2-5; 7 bases fit TRBD1. The germline V gene encodes CDR1 MNHNS and CDR2 SASEGT. CDR3 length: 14 amino acids. V lost 4 bases to trimming and J lost 1 base; unmatched junction nucleotides: 3. The CDR3 here is CASSVNRGQETQYF. CDR3 coding DNA: TGTGCCAGCAGTGTAAACAGGGGCCAAGAGACCCAGTACTTC.

The rearrangement uses TRBV7-2 and TRBJ1-1; TRBD1 agrees at 7 bases. V shed 0 bases and J 0 bases; nucleotides not matched to a gene: 1. Germline lookup yields CDR1 SGHTA and CDR2 FQGNSA. The CDR3 loop spans 15 amino acids. The CDR3 here is CASSLAQGVNTEAFF. CDR3 DNA sequence: TGTGCCAGCAGCTTAGCTCAGGGGGTGAACACTGAAGCTTTCTTT.

This clonotype was seen at least ten times. The chain joins TRBV4-1 to TRBJ1-5; D remains unclear. This CDR3 comprises 13 residues. Germline V gene data show CDR1 as MGHRA and CDR2 as YSYEKL. Between the trimmed V and J ends, which lost 4 bases and 6 bases, there was a span of 10 bases. CDR3 bases: TGCGCCAGCAGCCCTCGAGGAGGTCAGCCCCAGCATTTT. Translating it yields CASSPRGGQPQHF.

This clonotype has at least ten counts. The rearrangement joins TRBV29-1 to TRBJ2-2, with 10 nucleotides matching TRBD1. There are 15 residues in the CDR3. Germline loops: CDR1 SQVTM, CDR2 ANQGSEA. Trimming at V came to 7 bases and at J to 5 bases, leaving 10 bases not matched to a gene. The CDR3 DNA sequence: TGCAGCGCTGCAACCGGGACAGGGGTTACCGGGGAGCTGTTTTTT. Its protein product is CSAATGTGVTGELFF.

V gene TRBV9 combines with J gene TRBJ1-1, with D hard to call. The germline V gene has CDR1 SGDLS and CDR2 YYNGEE. The CDR3 contains 13 residues. V lost 0 bases to trimming and J lost 2 bases, with 5 bases between them. The CDR3 region has the DNA TGTGCCAGCAGCGTAGAGGGTAACACTGAAGCTTTCTTT. Its translation: CASSVEGNTEAFF.

The sample holds a few counts of this clonotype. The chain uses TRBV5-4 and TRBJ1-1; 7 bases line up with TRBD1. This CDR3 contains 15 residues. V was pared by 2 bases and J by 1 base, with 5 bases of the junction left unmatched. CDR1 is SGHNT and CDR2 is YYREEE in the germline V gene (reference sequence). The CDR3 here is CASSFPGQRNTEAFF. CDR3 nucleotide sequence: TGTGCCAGCAGCTTTCCGGGACAGAGGAACACTGAAGCTTTCTTT. The whole variable domain, remainder taken from reference TRBV5-4 and TRBJ1-1, is ETGVTQSPTHLIKTRGQQVTLRCSSQSGHNTVSWYQQALGQGPQFIFQYYREEENGRGNFPPRFSGLQFPNYSSELNVNALELDDSALYLCASSFPGQRNTEAFFGQGTRLTVV.

This clonotype was observed many times. The chain couples TRBV4-3 to TRBJ2-3; a weak D match, TRBD2 (6 bases). The CDR3 is 16 amino acids. Germline V lookup: CDR1 LGHNA, CDR2 YSLEER. V lost 6 bases, J lost 2 bases, and 18 bases lay in between. The CDR3 DNA sequence: TGCGCCAGCAGTCGAGAGGCGGGACCGATCACAGATACGCAGTATTTT. Translated: CASSREAGPITDTQYF.

The J gene is TRBJ2-5, the V gene TRBV9, with 11 positions matching TRBD2. CDR1 is SGDLS, CDR2 YYNGEE, per germline. CDR3 length: 15 residues. V lost 0 bases, J lost 5 bases, and 3 bases stayed unmatched. The CDR3 nucleotides are TGTGCCAGCAGCGTAGAGGCTAGCGGGAGGGAGACCCAGTACTTC. Its protein is CASSVEASGRETQYF.

This clonotype was seen a single time. The rearrangement uses TRBV5-1 and TRBJ2-3; D is unclear. The CDR3 is 15 residues long. Trimming took 0 bases from V and 4 from J, leaving 12 bases between them. Germline assignment: CDR1 SGHRS and CDR2 YFSETQ. DNA for the CDR3: TGCGCCAGCAGCTTGGGGGCCTCCCCGGCAGATACGCAGTATTTT. This encodes CASSLGASPADTQYF.

In this sample, this clonotype turned up many times. The V call is TRBV18, the J call TRBJ1-5; 7 bases agree with TRBD1. J was trimmed by 4 bases and V by 1 base; bases with no gene match: 13. CDR3 length: 18 amino acids. The germline gives CDR1 KGHSH, CDR2 LQKENI. The CDR3 nucleotides are TGTGCCAGCTCACCACAACCGGCAGGGGGGAGGCCGAATCAGCCCCAGCATTTT. This encodes CASSPQPAGGRPNQPQHF.

This clonotype was found many times. The chain carries TRBV20-1 and TRBJ1-6; 8 positions match TRBD1. The CDR3 runs to 15 residues. Germline V gives CDR1 DFQATT, CDR2 SNEGSKA (reference sequence). The V segment lost 6 bases and the J segment 8 bases; nucleotides outside the gene matches: 12. CDR3: CSAKDRETPYSPLHF. CDR3 DNA sequence: TGCAGTGCCAAGGACAGGGAGACTCCCTATTCACCCCTCCACTTT.

This clonotype came up many times. The chain is built from TRBV24-1 and TRBJ2-7, with a possible D match to TRBD1 (6 bases). Trimming pared 2 bases from V and 1 base from J, leaving 11 bases between. CDR3 length equals 15 residues. Germline V CDR1 and CDR2: KGHDR, SFDVKD. This CDR3 is CATSDSFRGSYEQYF. The CDR3 DNA is TGTGCCACCAGTGATTCGTTCAGGGGATCCTACGAGCAGTACTTC.

At least ten counts were recorded for this clonotype. V usage is TRBV12-3 or TRBV12-4 and J usage is TRBJ2-3; D possibly uses TRBD1 or TRBD2 (5 bases each). The CDR3 has 15 residues. V dropped 3 bases and J dropped 2 bases, with 12 bases sitting between them. Written as DNA, the CDR3 is TGTGCCAGCAGTTTTGGGGGTCAGGACACAGATACGCAGTATTTT. Protein: CASSFGGQDTDTQYF.

This clonotype was seen repeatedly, ten times or more. The chain couples TRBV27 to TRBJ2-3; a weak D match, TRBD1 (6 bases). The V and J ends lost 4 bases and 2 bases respectively, with 19 bases between them. This CDR3 has 17 residues. The germline gives CDR1 MNHEY, CDR2 SMNVEV (reference sequence). The DNA for the CDR3 is TGTGCCAGCAGTTCCCGATGGACAGTGCAAGCCACAGATACGCAGTATTTT. Its translation: CASSSRWTVQATDTQYF.

This clonotype turned up a few times. The genes are TRBV18 and TRBJ2-1; D is undetermined. Germline V gene data show CDR1 as KGHSH and CDR2 as LQKENI. V lost 5 bases to trimming and J lost 1 base, with 6 bases between them. The CDR3 runs 13 residues. The CDR3 loop is CASSSGSYNEQFF. The CDR3 DNA follows: TGTGCCAGCTCATCGGGTTCCTACAATGAGCAGTTCTTC.

This clonotype was seen ten or more times. V and J are TRBV10-3 and TRBJ2-7, with 8 bases aligning to TRBD2. V lost 6 bases to trimming and J lost 3 bases; unmatched junction nucleotides: 7. This CDR3 comprises 14 residues. Per the germline V gene, CDR1 is ENHRY and CDR2 is SYGVKD. In nucleotides, the CDR3 is TGTGCCATCAGCCATCCCGGGACTAGCTACGAGCAGTACTTC. This sequence encodes CAISHPGTSYEQYF.